The rows below give T cell receptor beta chains drawn from one sample of a study of Ad26.COV2.S vaccination and SARS-CoV-2 variants. Sequencing was performed with immunoSEQ multiplex PCR; in TCRdb, only in-frame clones are kept and a portion is missing. This sample yields some 450,000 clones, of which about 92% are seen a single time; roughly 3.9% belongs to the top ten. The sample in question was peripheral blood, obtained in a trial of Ad26.COV2.S vaccine versus placebo. Source of these receptors: a person between 18 and 65 years old who received the Ad26.COV2.S COVID-19 vaccine or a placebo. The CDR3 runs from the conserved cysteine through the conserved F or W. The D gene is left open where the match is weak. Rows may omit the clone size; those that give it use once, few, many or a size class.

d_call: TRBD1; v_call: TRBV28; j_call: TRBJ1-6; clone_size: NA; cdr3_aa: CASTTLWTGVNSPLHF; cdr3_nt: TGTGCCAGCACCACCCTTTGGACAGGGGTGAATTCACCCCTCCACTTT
d_call: TRBD1; v_call: TRBV6-2/TRBV6-3; j_call: TRBJ2-4; clone_size: NA; cdr3_aa: CASSRDREGTIQYF; cdr3_nt: TGTGCCAGCAGTAGAGACAGGGAAGGGACCATTCAGTACTTC
d_call: NA; v_call: TRBV11-3; j_call: TRBJ1-1; clone_size: NA; cdr3_aa: CASSLGENTEAFF; cdr3_nt: TGTGCCAGCAGCTTAGGGGAGAACACTGAAGCTTTCTTT
d_call: NA; v_call: TRBV9; j_call: TRBJ2-7; clone_size: NA; cdr3_aa: CASSVAGTPLGEQYF; cdr3_nt: TGTGCCAGCAGCGTAGCAGGGACACCCCTTGGGGAGCAGTACTTC
d_call: NA; v_call: TRBV21-1; j_call: TRBJ2-4; clone_size: NA; cdr3_aa: CASSKGWAVLAKNIQYF; cdr3_nt: TGTGCCAGCAGCAAGGGGTGGGCAGTACTAGCCAAAAACATTCAGTACTTC
d_call: TRBD2; v_call: TRBV4-2; j_call: TRBJ2-5; clone_size: NA; cdr3_aa: CASLSDQRETQETQYF; cdr3_nt: TGTGCCAGCCTTTCTGACCAGCGGGAGACCCAAGAGACCCAGTACTTC
d_call: TRBD1; v_call: TRBV4-2; j_call: TRBJ1-1; clone_size: NA; cdr3_aa: CASSRTTGEAFF; cdr3_nt: TGTGCCAGCAGCCGGACGACAGGGGAAGCTTTCTTT
d_call: TRBD1; v_call: TRBV28; j_call: TRBJ1-5; clone_size: few; cdr3_aa: CASSFRGVQPQHF; cdr3_nt: TGTGCCAGCAGTTTCAGGGGGGTTCAGCCCCAGCATTTT
d_call: NA; v_call: TRBV28; j_call: TRBJ2-7; clone_size: NA; cdr3_aa: CASSRRGGGPTYEQYF; cdr3_nt: TGTGCCAGCAGTCGGAGGGGGGGAGGCCCTACCTACGAGCAGTACTTC
d_call: NA; v_call: TRBV4-2; j_call: TRBJ1-3; clone_size: NA; cdr3_aa: CASSQGATGSPSGNTIYF; cdr3_nt: TGTGCCAGCAGCCAAGGAGCTACAGGGTCCCCCTCTGGAAACACCATATATTTT
d_call: TRBD2; v_call: TRBV10-3; j_call: TRBJ2-7; clone_size: NA; cdr3_aa: CAISESSGEIYEQYF; cdr3_nt: TGTGCCATCAGTGAGTCGAGCGGGGAAATCTACGAGCAGTACTTC
d_call: TRBD1; v_call: TRBV10-3; j_call: TRBJ2-2; clone_size: NA; cdr3_aa: CAISEPTGTGRFANTGELFF; cdr3_nt: TGTGCCATCAGTGAGCCTACCGGGACAGGGCGGTTCGCGAACACCGGGGAGCTGTTTTTT
d_call: NA; v_call: TRBV28; j_call: TRBJ2-2; clone_size: NA; cdr3_aa: CASSLGLGGLGTGELFF; cdr3_nt: TGTGCCAGCAGTTTAGGGTTGGGGGGCCTCGGGACCGGGGAGCTGTTTTTT
d_call: NA; v_call: TRBV27; j_call: TRBJ1-2; clone_size: NA; cdr3_aa: CASSLGLPGGGYTF; cdr3_nt: TGTGCCAGCAGTTTAGGGCTCCCGGGCGGTGGCTACACCTTC
d_call: NA; v_call: TRBV7-2; j_call: TRBJ1-6; clone_size: few; cdr3_aa: CASSLWGAGSNSPLHF; cdr3_nt: TGTGCCAGCAGCTTATGGGGTGCGGGGAGTAATTCACCCCTCCACTTT
d_call: NA; v_call: TRBV7-2; j_call: TRBJ1-6; clone_size: NA; cdr3_aa: CASSFDPSPLHF; cdr3_nt: TGTGCCAGCAGCTTCGACCCTTCACCCCTCCACTTT
d_call: TRBD1; v_call: TRBV5-8; j_call: TRBJ1-6; clone_size: few; cdr3_aa: CASSSGTGTNSPLHF; cdr3_nt: TGTGCCAGCAGCTCTGGGACAGGGACCAATTCACCCCTCCACTTT
d_call: NA; v_call: TRBV7-2; j_call: TRBJ2-2; clone_size: NA; cdr3_aa: CASSLTPGITTGELFF; cdr3_nt: TGTGCCAGCAGCTTAACCCCAGGCATCACCACCGGGGAGCTGTTTTTT
d_call: NA; v_call: TRBV6-5; j_call: TRBJ2-2; clone_size: NA; cdr3_aa: CASSYHLPGELFF; cdr3_nt: TGTGCCAGCAGTTACCATCTCCCCGGGGAGCTGTTTTTT
d_call: TRBD1; v_call: TRBV28; j_call: TRBJ1-4; clone_size: NA; cdr3_aa: CASSPTGGRMKLFF; cdr3_nt: TGTGCCAGCAGTCCGACAGGGGGCCGGATGAAACTGTTTTTT
d_call: NA; v_call: TRBV7-2; j_call: TRBJ2-7; clone_size: NA; cdr3_aa: CASSFPGQFYEQYF; cdr3_nt: TGTGCCAGCAGCTTTCCCGGACAGTTCTACGAGCAGTACTTC
d_call: TRBD1; v_call: TRBV18; j_call: TRBJ1-2; clone_size: NA; cdr3_aa: CASSSGQPNSNYGYTF; cdr3_nt: TGTGCCAGCTCATCGGGACAGCCCAATTCAAACTATGGCTACACCTTC
d_call: NA; v_call: TRBV4-1; j_call: TRBJ2-5; clone_size: NA; cdr3_aa: CASSQSRDRVASGREETQYF; cdr3_nt: TGCGCCAGCAGCCAATCTCGGGACAGGGTGGCTAGCGGGAGAGAAGAGACCCAGTACTTC
d_call: NA; v_call: TRBV7-2; j_call: TRBJ2-3; clone_size: NA; cdr3_aa: CASSKAGVTDTQYF; cdr3_nt: TGTGCCAGCAGCAAAGCGGGTGTAACAGATACGCAGTATTTT
d_call: NA; v_call: TRBV7-3; j_call: TRBJ2-1; clone_size: NA; cdr3_aa: CASSLRSDEQFF; cdr3_nt: TGTGCCAGCAGCTTAAGGTCGGATGAGCAGTTCTTC
d_call: TRBD1; v_call: TRBV19; j_call: TRBJ1-5; clone_size: NA; cdr3_aa: CASSMEGAYQPQHF; cdr3_nt: TGTGCCAGTAGTATGGAGGGGGCCTATCAGCCCCAGCATTTT
d_call: NA; v_call: TRBV5-1; j_call: TRBJ2-1; clone_size: NA; cdr3_aa: CASSLGIVTTNEQFF; cdr3_nt: TGCGCCAGCAGCTTGGGGATAGTGACGACAAATGAGCAGTTCTTC
d_call: NA; v_call: TRBV29-1; j_call: TRBJ2-1; clone_size: NA; cdr3_aa: CSVDVGVAYNEQFF; cdr3_nt: TGCAGCGTTGATGTGGGAGTGGCCTACAATGAGCAGTTCTTC
d_call: NA; v_call: TRBV24-1; j_call: TRBJ1-5; clone_size: few; cdr3_aa: CATSDGRADQPQHF; cdr3_nt: TGTGCCACCAGTGATGGACGGGCGGATCAGCCCCAGCATTTT
d_call: TRBD1; v_call: TRBV4-2; j_call: TRBJ2-2; clone_size: NA; cdr3_aa: CASSQVPQGRSTGELFF; cdr3_nt: TGTGCCAGCAGCCAAGTCCCACAGGGGCGATCCACCGGGGAGCTGTTTTTT
d_call: NA; v_call: TRBV5-1; j_call: TRBJ2-7; clone_size: NA; cdr3_aa: CASSLSDGPYEQYF; cdr3_nt: TGCGCCAGCAGCCTATCGGACGGCCCCTACGAGCAGTACTTC
d_call: NA; v_call: TRBV24-1; j_call: TRBJ2-1; clone_size: NA; cdr3_aa: CATSDPGAGSYNEQFF; cdr3_nt: TGTGCCACCAGTGATCCAGGGGCAGGATCCTACAATGAGCAGTTCTTC
d_call: NA; v_call: TRBV7-9; j_call: TRBJ2-7; clone_size: NA; cdr3_aa: CASSLAPGEQYF; cdr3_nt: TGTGCCAGCAGCTTAGCGCCCGGCGAGCAGTACTTC
d_call: TRBD1; v_call: TRBV10-1; j_call: TRBJ2-1; clone_size: NA; cdr3_aa: CAKTGEGDEQFF; cdr3_nt: TGCGCCAAGACAGGGGAAGGCGATGAGCAGTTCTTC
d_call: NA; v_call: TRBV19; j_call: TRBJ2-7; clone_size: once; cdr3_aa: CASSIPGFEQYF; cdr3_nt: TGTGCCAGTAGTATACCGGGGTTCGAGCAGTACTTC
d_call: TRBD1; v_call: TRBV18; j_call: TRBJ2-3; clone_size: NA; cdr3_aa: CASSPSTGVGGDTQYF; cdr3_nt: TGTGCCAGCTCACCCTCGACAGGGGTTGGAGGGGATACGCAGTATTTT
d_call: NA; v_call: TRBV18; j_call: TRBJ1-5; clone_size: NA; cdr3_aa: CASSPRGNQPQHF; cdr3_nt: TGTGCCAGCTCACCAAGGGGGAATCAGCCCCAGCATTTT
d_call: NA; v_call: TRBV27; j_call: TRBJ1-5; clone_size: NA; cdr3_aa: CASSPGDHSNQPQHF; cdr3_nt: TGTGCCAGCAGTCCAGGTGACCATAGCAATCAGCCCCAGCATTTT
d_call: TRBD2; v_call: TRBV3-1/TRBV3-2; j_call: TRBJ2-1; clone_size: NA; cdr3_aa: CASSQPGLAGGTLLYNEQFF; cdr3_nt: TGTGCCAGCAGCCAACCGGGACTAGCGGGAGGGACGCTCCTTTACAATGAGCAGTTCTTC
d_call: NA; v_call: TRBV15; j_call: TRBJ2-7; clone_size: NA; cdr3_aa: CATSRGFGSSYEQYF; cdr3_nt: TGTGCCACCAGCAGAGGATTCGGCAGCTCCTACGAGCAGTACTTC